A selection of T cell receptor beta chains follows, all from one sample in a study of a mutant IDH1 vaccine in newly diagnosed glioma. Their antigens are not known. The table came from immunoSEQ multiplex PCR; TCRdb's copy has only in-frame clones and leaves some out. The sample lists around 28,000 clones, roughly nine tenths occurring once. The starting material was PBMCs, obtained from a glioma patient whose treatment included an IDH1 peptide vaccine. All receptors come from a man between 18 and 35 years old with glioma. CDR3s include the opening cysteine and the closing phenylalanine or tryptophan. Fields, in order: J gene, V gene, clone size, D gene, CDR3 length, CDR3 DNA, CDR3 protein. The D gene is left open where the match is weak. Size tells how often a clone was seen (once, few, many) or the class of an expanded clone, and some rows leave it out.

TRBJ1-2 TRBV4-2 NA NA 13 TGTGCCAGCAGGTCGCAGGGGCCCTATGGCTACACCTTC CASRSQGPYGYTF
TRBJ1-2 TRBV6-6 NA TRBD1 16 TGTGCCAGCAGGGGATTTCAAACAGGGGTGAACTATGGCTACACCTTC CASRGFQTGVNYGYTF
TRBJ1-1 TRBV6-6 once TRBD1 14 TGTGCCAGCAGCTCGGGACAGACGAACACTGAAGCTTTCTTT CASSSGQTNTEAFF
TRBJ2-2 TRBV5-5 once NA 13 TGTGCCAGCAGCTTCTCCGGGACTTGGGAGCTGTTTTTT CASSFSGTWELFF
TRBJ2-4 TRBV6-6 NA TRBD2 15 TGTGCCAGCAGTTTCCGCGGGACTAGCGAGAATAATCAGTACTTC CASSFRGTSENNQYF
TRBJ2-7 TRBV6-1 NA TRBD1 15 TGTGCCAGCAGTGAAGGAGGGACAGGGGTCTACGAGCAGTACTTC CASSEGGTGVYEQYF
TRBJ1-1 TRBV25-1 NA NA 13 TGTGCCAGCAGTGAAGTATCCAACACTGAAGCTTTCTTT CASSEVSNTEAFF
TRBJ2-5 TRBV5-4 NA NA 12 TGTGCCAGCAGCTCATACCAAGAGACCCAGTACTTC CASSSYQETQYF
TRBJ1-1 TRBV2 NA NA 15 TGTGCCAGCCACCCCCCACAGGGACGGAACACTGAAGCTTTCTTT CASHPPQGRNTEAFF
TRBJ2-2 TRBV19 NA NA 15 TGTGCCAGTAGTATCCCCCTTAGCAGCGCCGGGGAGCTGTTTTTT CASSIPLSSAGELFF
TRBJ1-1 TRBV4-3 NA TRBD1 14 TGCGCCAGCAGCCAGGGACAGGGATGGACTGAAGCTTTCTTT CASSQGQGWTEAFF
TRBJ2-5 TRBV4-2 NA TRBD1 16 TGTGCCAGCAGCCAAGATCATGGAGACAGGGGAGAGACCCAGTACTTC CASSQDHGDRGETQYF
TRBJ1-1 TRBV29-1 once NA 12 TGCAGCGTTGACCAGGGGTGGACTGAAGCTTTCTTT CSVDQGWTEAFF
TRBJ2-7 TRBV4-3 NA NA 14 TGCGCCAGCAGCCAAGGAAGGGTGTTTACCGAGCAGTACTTC CASSQGRVFTEQYF
TRBJ1-5 TRBV2 NA NA 15 TGTGCCAGCACCCTCGGAGGCGCGAGCAATCAGCCCCAGCATTTT CASTLGGASNQPQHF
TRBJ2-5 TRBV4-2 NA TRBD2 17 TGTGCCAGCAGCCACACGACTAGCGGCCTAACTGGGGAGACCCAGTACTTC CASSHTTSGLTGETQYF
TRBJ1-2 TRBV4-3 NA NA 14 TGCGCCAGCAGCCCAGCTGTGGGAAACTATGGCTACACCTTC CASSPAVGNYGYTF
TRBJ1-2 TRBV5-1 NA NA 15 TGCGCCAGCAGTCATGGACAACCTACTAACTATGGCTACACCTTC CASSHGQPTNYGYTF
TRBJ2-7 TRBV29-1 NA TRBD2 15 TGCAGCGTGGATCTAGCGGGAGGCCTAGGGGACGAGCAGTACTTC CSVDLAGGLGDEQYF
TRBJ1-1 TRBV6-1 NA TRBD1 15 TGTGCCAGCAGTGTACGACAGGGGATTGTCACTGAAGCTTTCTTT CASSVRQGIVTEAFF
TRBJ2-7 TRBV19 NA NA 14 TGTGCCAGTAGTCCAACGGGAGTACTCGGCGAGCAGTACTTC CASSPTGVLGEQYF
TRBJ1-5 TRBV30 NA NA 13 TGTGCCTGGACCGGGGGACCGGGACAGCCCCAGCATTTT CAWTGGPGQPQHF
TRBJ2-7 TRBV6-6 few TRBD1 14 TGTGCCAGCAGGGCCGGGACAGGGGGTAACGAGCAGTACTTC CASRAGTGGNEQYF
TRBJ1-5 TRBV18 NA NA 13 TGTGCCAGCTCACCTTCCGATACCAGGCCCCAGCATTTT CASSPSDTRPQHF
TRBJ2-7 TRBV4-1 once NA 15 TGCGCCAGCAGCCAAGGTCAGGGCCCTTCCTACGAGCAGTACTTC CASSQGQGPSYEQYF
TRBJ1-2 TRBV4-3 NA TRBD1 15 TGCGCCAGCAGCACCTCCCGGACAGGGGGCGGGGGCTACACCTTC CASSTSRTGGGGYTF
TRBJ1-1 TRBV9 NA NA 14 TGTGCCAGCAGCCCTCCCCCCCCCAATACTGAAGCTTTCTTT CASSPPPPNTEAFF
TRBJ2-3 TRBV5-6 NA TRBD1 13 TGTGCCAGCAGCCCCGGACAGGCAGATACGCAGTATTTT CASSPGQADTQYF
TRBJ2-7 TRBV7-2 NA NA 15 TGTGCCAGCAGCTTGCGCACCCCAGGCGCCTACGAGCAGTACTTC CASSLRTPGAYEQYF
TRBJ2-1 TRBV6-1 NA TRBD2 16 TGTGCCAGCAGTGAATTAGCGGGAGGTACTTACAATGAGCAGTTCTTC CASSELAGGTYNEQFF
TRBJ2-2 TRBV7-2 NA NA 14 TGTGCCAGCAGCGAAACAGGGAGGGCGGGGGAGCTGTTTTTT CASSETGRAGELFF
TRBJ2-7 TRBV4-1 NA TRBD2 14 TGCGCCAGCAGCCTAGCGGGAGAGTCCTACGAGCAGTACTTC CASSLAGESYEQYF
TRBJ2-3 TRBV5-6 NA NA 15 TGTGCCAGCACCTTCGGGCTCAAAAGCACAGATACGCAGTATTTT CASTFGLKSTDTQYF
TRBJ2-7 TRBV30 NA NA 13 TGTGCCTGGAGACAGGACATGACCTACGAGCAGTACTTC CAWRQDMTYEQYF
TRBJ2-1 TRBV2 NA TRBD2 15 TGTGCCAGCAGTTTTCGACTAGCGGCTTACAATGAGCAGTTCTTC CASSFRLAAYNEQFF
TRBJ2-7 TRBV18 NA TRBD1 14 TGTGCCAGCTCACCATCGACAGGGGGCGACGAGCAGTACTTC CASSPSTGGDEQYF
TRBJ1-2 TRBV15 NA NA 16 TGTGCCACCAGCAGAGCTAAGGGGTGGGGGAGCTATGGCTACACCTTC CATSRAKGWGSYGYTF
TRBJ1-1 TRBV10-3 NA NA 15 TGTGCCATCAGCGAGGTGACGGGGGTGAACACTGAAGCTTTCTTT CAISEVTGVNTEAFF
TRBJ1-1 TRBV29-1 NA NA 12 TGCAGCGTCTCACAGGTGAACACTGAAGCTTTCTTT CSVSQVNTEAFF
TRBJ1-1 TRBV30 NA TRBD1 13 TGTGCCTGGAGTACGACAGGGGCGGCTGAAGCTTTCTTT CAWSTTGAAEAFF
TRBJ1-5 TRBV10-3 NA TRBD1 14 TGTGCCATCAGTGAGGGACAGGGGAATCAGCCCCAGCATTTT CAISEGQGNQPQHF
TRBJ1-4 TRBV6-5 once NA 15 TGTGCCAGCAGTTACTCAAGGGCAACTAATGAAAAACTGTTTTTT CASSYSRATNEKLFF
TRBJ1-5 TRBV29-1 NA NA 15 TGCAGCGTTGAAGATAACGGTGATAGCAATCAGCCCCAGCATTTT CSVEDNGDSNQPQHF
TRBJ2-1 TRBV11-2 NA NA 16 TGTGCCAGCAGCTTAAGGGCCGACAAATCCTACAATGAGCAGTTCTTC CASSLRADKSYNEQFF
TRBJ2-7 TRBV4-1 NA NA 15 TGCGCCAGCAGCCAAGTTGGCGGTCGATCCTACGAGCAGTACTTC CASSQVGGRSYEQYF
TRBJ1-3 TRBV5-1 NA NA 15 TGCGCCAGCAGCGGCGGGGGGAGCTCTGGAAACACCATATATTTT CASSGGGSSGNTIYF
TRBJ1-5 TRBV7-2 NA TRBD1 14 TGTGCCAGCAGCCCCGGGACAGCCGTGCAGCCCCAGCATTTT CASSPGTAVQPQHF
TRBJ1-4 TRBV5-1 NA NA 16 TGCGCCAGCAGCTTTACCGGGACCGCAACTAATGAAAAACTGTTTTTT CASSFTGTATNEKLFF
TRBJ2-1 TRBV27 NA NA 14 TGTGCCAGCAGCCGGGGAGCCCGGTGGAATGAGCAGTTCTTC CASSRGARWNEQFF
TRBJ1-1 TRBV6-6 NA NA 14 TGTGCCAGCAGGGCTGGCAGGGTGAACACTGAAGCTTTCTTT CASRAGRVNTEAFF
TRBJ1-1 TRBV28 NA NA 14 TGTGCCAGCAGTTTGCGGGCGGAGAACACTGAAGCTTTCTTT CASSLRAENTEAFF
TRBJ2-3 TRBV18 NA TRBD2 12 TGTGCCAGCTCACCTCTAGCGGGGCCGCAGTATTTT CASSPLAGPQYF